This T cell receptor beta chain originates from a study of vaccination effects on CD4 cells after COVID-19. About the research overall: Sequencing in the ViraFEST assay came after antigen-specific CD4+ T cells had been expanded with viral peptide pools, which were used to stimulate PBMC.

Sequencing used immunoSEQ multiplex PCR; TCRdb keeps in-frame clones, though not all of them. The sample holds around 41,000 clones; roughly 82% are singletons and the top ten take just under 3%. As regards this clone: Antigen unknown.

The ends were cut back, 0 bases at V and 1 base at J, with 3 bases in the middle. This CDR3 is built from 13 residues. Germline V gives CDR1 SGHTA, CDR2 FQGTGA. Cells that had been cultured for roughly ten days were the source of isolated CD4+ T cells. Testing of the vaccine recipients showed negative nucleocapsid antibodies and no prior SARS-CoV-2 infection. Sequences were derived from CD4+ T cells from PBMCs cultured without peptide, sampled before COVID-19 vaccination. The chain employs TRBV7-3 and TRBJ1-1; no clear D. This receptor was identified in a human donor who received a COVID-19 vaccine. CDR3 coding DNA: TGTGCCAGCAGCTTAACGTCGAACACTGAAGCTTTCTTT. This codes for CASSLTSNTEAFF.